This T cell receptor beta chain is drawn from a study of T cell responses to AZD1222 COVID-19 vaccine. Regarding the study as a whole: Spike-spanning, vaccine-associated CD4 TCRs were dominant at 160-218 and 743-854. White British donors predominated, females outnumbered males, and clonal diversity was possibly underestimated.

The method was immunoSEQ multiplex PCR; TCRdb's version includes in-frame clones alone and lacks a portion of them. The sample has 95,000 to 150,000 clones, more than 85% seen once. Of note for this clone: Its antigen is unidentified.

The sequencing here drew on peripheral blood, taken on day 0 of AZD1222 vaccination. The sequence derives from an adult in good health.

The CDR3 here is CASIDPGQGPPQHF. The CDR3 DNA sequence: TGTGCCAGCATCGATCCGGGACAGGGACCGCCCCAGCATTTT. The chain links TRBV7-2 to TRBJ1-5, with 9 bases lining up with TRBD1. CDR3 length: 14 residues. V lost 7 bases, J lost 9 bases, and 10 bases stayed unmatched. Germline CDR1 SGHTA, CDR2 FQGNSA.